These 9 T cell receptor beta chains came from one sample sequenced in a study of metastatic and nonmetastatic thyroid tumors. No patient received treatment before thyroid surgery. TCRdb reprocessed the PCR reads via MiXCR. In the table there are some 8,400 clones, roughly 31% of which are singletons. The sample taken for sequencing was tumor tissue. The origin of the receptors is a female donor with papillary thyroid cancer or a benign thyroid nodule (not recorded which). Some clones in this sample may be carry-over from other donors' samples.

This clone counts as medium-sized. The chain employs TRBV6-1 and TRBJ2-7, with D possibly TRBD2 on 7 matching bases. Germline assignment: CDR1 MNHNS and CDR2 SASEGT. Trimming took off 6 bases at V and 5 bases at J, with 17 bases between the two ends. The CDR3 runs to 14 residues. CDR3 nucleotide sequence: TGTGCCAGCAGCCCGTTGGGGGGGCCTAACGAGCAGTACTTC. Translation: CASSPLGGPNEQYF.

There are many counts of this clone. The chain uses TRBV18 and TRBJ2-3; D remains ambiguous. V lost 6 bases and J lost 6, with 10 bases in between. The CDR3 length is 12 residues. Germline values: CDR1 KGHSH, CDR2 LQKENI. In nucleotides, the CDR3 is TGTGCCAGCTCCCTAACAGTGGATACGCAGTATTTT. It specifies CASSLTVDTQYF.

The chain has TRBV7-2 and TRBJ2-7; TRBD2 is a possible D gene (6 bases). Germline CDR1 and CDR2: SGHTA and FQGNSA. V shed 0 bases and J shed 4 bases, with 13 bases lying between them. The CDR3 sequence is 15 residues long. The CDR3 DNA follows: TGTGCCAGCAGCTTAGCCCCTCGGGAGTATTACGAGCAGTACTTC. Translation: CASSLAPREYYEQYF.

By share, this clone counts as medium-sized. The CDR3 spells CASSQNSYEQYF. The DNA for the CDR3 is TGCGCCAGCAGCCAAAACAGCTACGAGCAGTACTTC. The rearrangement uses TRBV5-1 and TRBJ2-7; D not resolved. Per the germline V gene, CDR1 is SGHRS and CDR2 is YFSETQ. The CDR3 spans 12 residues. Trimming removed 4 bases at V and 3 bases at J, with 8 bases between.

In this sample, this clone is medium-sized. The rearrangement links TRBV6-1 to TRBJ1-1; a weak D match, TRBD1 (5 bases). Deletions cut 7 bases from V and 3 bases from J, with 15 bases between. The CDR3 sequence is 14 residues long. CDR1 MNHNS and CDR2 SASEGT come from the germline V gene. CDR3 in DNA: TGTGCCAGCACGCGGGGGGGTCGTGACACTGAAGCTTTCTTT. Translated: CASTRGGRDTEAFF.

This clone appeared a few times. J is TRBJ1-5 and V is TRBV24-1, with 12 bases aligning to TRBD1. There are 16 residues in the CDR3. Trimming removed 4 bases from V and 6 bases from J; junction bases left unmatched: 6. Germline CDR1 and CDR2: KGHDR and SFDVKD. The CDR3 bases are TGTGCCACCAGTGAAGCCGGGACAGGGGGCAGTCAGCCCCAGCATTTT. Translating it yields CATSEAGTGGSQPQHF.

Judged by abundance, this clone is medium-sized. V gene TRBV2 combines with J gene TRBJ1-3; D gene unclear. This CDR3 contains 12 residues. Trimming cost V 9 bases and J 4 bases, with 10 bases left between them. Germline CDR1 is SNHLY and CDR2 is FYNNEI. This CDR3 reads CASRKEGNTIYF. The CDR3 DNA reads TGTGCCAGTAGAAAAGAAGGAAACACCATATATTTT.

This CDR3 is CASSGDPGLGGYTF. The CDR3, as DNA: TGTGCCAGCTCCGGGGACCCGGGTTTAGGTGGCTACACCTTC. The chain joins TRBV18 to TRBJ1-2, with D tentatively TRBD1 (5 bases). The CDR3 has 14 residues. Germline values: CDR1 KGHSH, CDR2 LQKENI. The ends were cut back, 6 bases at V and 7 bases at J, with 18 bases in the middle.

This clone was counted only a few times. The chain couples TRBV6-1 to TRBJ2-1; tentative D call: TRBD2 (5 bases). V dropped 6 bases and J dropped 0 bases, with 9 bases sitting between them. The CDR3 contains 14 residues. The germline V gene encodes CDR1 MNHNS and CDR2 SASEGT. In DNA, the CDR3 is TGTGCCAGCAGCCGCCGGGGCTCCTACAATGAGCAGTTCTTC. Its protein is CASSRRGSYNEQFF.